This T cell receptor beta chain is drawn from a study of blood T cell repertoires in COVID-19. V gave up 0 bases and J gave up 8 bases, with 15 bases separating them. The germline gives CDR1 SGHRS, CDR2 YFSETQ. The length of the CDR3 is 15 residues. Data came from immunoSEQ multiplex PCR; TCRdb stores just in-frame clones and leaves some out. The data contain about 240,000 clones, about 86% of them singletons. This sequence joins TRBV5-1 and TRBJ1-5, with D unresolved. The sequence was collected from an elderly woman with acute or convalescent COVID-19. Sequencing used peripheral blood. CDR3 protein: CASSLDGVSGEPQHF. CDR3 nucleotides: TGCGCCAGCAGCTTGGATGGGGTTAGCGGGGAGCCCCAGCATTTT.